The rows below give T cell receptor beta chains drawn from one sample of a study of PD-L1 blockade in urothelial cancer. Only in-frame clones appear in the TCRdb table, and some are missing; sequencing was by immunoSEQ multiplex PCR. There are 42,000 or so clones in the sample; roughly 78% occur only once, and 13% lies in the top ten. The sample was PBMCs, taken around atezolizumab (anti-PD-L1) treatment. The source is a man in his fifties or sixties with urothelial cancer. CDR3s leave out the opening cysteine and the closing phenylalanine or tryptophan. Clone size is not always given. Where it is, it says once, few, many or a class for expanded clones.

abundance	v_gene	CDR3aa
-	TRBV29-1	SALPEGTQY
-	TRBV28	ASSFDTGSNEAF
-	TRBV28	ASSLDRNYGYT
-	TRBV11-3	ARRRGNTEAF
-	TRBV6-1	ASSGTVLQPQH
once	TRBV7-9	ASSLISSGNTIY
-	TRBV6-5	ASKQGDYGYT
-	TRBV11-3	ASSLGRGNTEAF
-	TRBV28	ASSFNRGRYGYT
-	TRBV5-1	ASSPRQPNTGELF
-	TRBV2	ASSPGPGRGNIQY
-	TRBV10-1	ASSVDRIGSAF
-	TRBV7-8	ASSSLGGGIGNEQF
-	TRBV9	ASSVGLETGNTIY
-	TRBV6-1	ASSEAGGGSYEQY
-	TRBV14	ASSQEVRRPYEQY
-	TRBV18	ASSPIAGGGFDPQF
-	TRBV7-7	ASSLSPGETGELF
-	TRBV28	ASKEGHQPQH
few	TRBV7-8	ASSLLPLTGYAYNSPLH
-	TRBV19	ASSILGSGQPQH
-	TRBV9	ASSVASVSYEQY
once	TRBV30	AWSVDLGANQPQH
-	TRBV4-2	ASSRSIQARNQPQH
-	TRBV28	ASSLTGNYGYT